Listed below are T cell receptor beta chains from one sample, sequenced in a study of shared clonotypes between healthy human individuals. Sequencing used immunoSEQ multiplex PCR; TCRdb keeps in-frame clones, though not all of them. The profile shows 330,000 or so clones, around 74% of them singletons. Source material: memory CD4+ T cells sorted from blood. The source of these receptors is a young man in good health. CDR3s include the opening cysteine and the closing phenylalanine or tryptophan. The D gene is left open where the match is weak. Clone size, where shown, is once, few, many, or a class for clones that have expanded.

CDR3aa: CASSPGRFGSYNEQFF; CDR3nt: TGTGCCAGCAGCCCGGGGAGGTTCGGGTCCTACAATGAGCAGTTCTTC; abundance: once; d_gene: NA; v_gene: TRBV5-4; len: 16; j_gene: TRBJ2-1
CDR3aa: CAWRGLGASYEQYF; CDR3nt: TGTGCCTGGAGAGGACTCGGGGCTTCCTACGAGCAGTACTTC; abundance: NA; d_gene: NA; v_gene: TRBV30; len: 14; j_gene: TRBJ2-7
CDR3aa: CASSSQGAQPQHF; CDR3nt: TGTGCCAGCAGTTCACAGGGCGCTCAGCCCCAGCATTTT; abundance: NA; d_gene: NA; v_gene: TRBV28; len: 13; j_gene: TRBJ1-5
CDR3aa: CASSPTGSSYNEQFF; CDR3nt: TGTGCCAGCAGTCCGACAGGTAGCTCCTACAATGAGCAGTTCTTC; abundance: NA; d_gene: NA; v_gene: TRBV28; len: 15; j_gene: TRBJ2-1
CDR3aa: CASSLRDGDREQYF; CDR3nt: TGTGCCAGCAGCCTACGGGACGGGGACCGCGAGCAGTACTTC; abundance: NA; d_gene: NA; v_gene: TRBV7-2; len: 14; j_gene: TRBJ2-7
CDR3aa: CASSLLVGGVNYGYTF; CDR3nt: TGTGCCAGCAGTCTCCTCGTGGGCGGAGTTAACTATGGCTACACCTTC; abundance: NA; d_gene: NA; v_gene: TRBV28; len: 16; j_gene: TRBJ1-2
CDR3aa: CASSPPRGTGTFSGNTIYF; CDR3nt: TGTGCCAGCTCACCACCGCGGGGGACAGGTACCTTCTCTGGAAACACCATATATTTT; abundance: NA; d_gene: TRBD1; v_gene: TRBV18; len: 19; j_gene: TRBJ1-3
CDR3aa: CASSLSLGETQYF; CDR3nt: TGTGCCAGCAGCTTATCATTGGGGGAGACCCAGTACTTC; abundance: NA; d_gene: NA; v_gene: TRBV7-2; len: 13; j_gene: TRBJ2-5
CDR3aa: CASRGQGTDTQYF; CDR3nt: TGTGCCAGCAGGGGACAGGGGACAGATACGCAGTATTTT; abundance: NA; d_gene: TRBD1; v_gene: TRBV6-5; len: 13; j_gene: TRBJ2-3
CDR3aa: CASSQGLGDNPTEAFF; CDR3nt: TGTGCCAGCAGCCAAGGTCTAGGTGACAATCCCACTGAAGCTTTCTTT; abundance: few; d_gene: NA; v_gene: TRBV4-2; len: 16; j_gene: TRBJ1-1
CDR3aa: CASSTRLAAAGQYF; CDR3nt: TGTGCCAGCAGCACTAGACTAGCGGCCGCCGGGCAGTACTTC; abundance: few; d_gene: TRBD2; v_gene: TRBV5-6; len: 14; j_gene: TRBJ2-7
CDR3aa: CASSKHSGGADTQYF; CDR3nt: TGTGCCAGTAGTAAACATAGTGGTGGTGCAGATACGCAGTATTTT; abundance: NA; d_gene: NA; v_gene: TRBV19; len: 15; j_gene: TRBJ2-3
CDR3aa: CASSPPMAGGEGANVLTF; CDR3nt: TGTGCCAGCTCACCACCAATGGCAGGGGGAGAAGGGGCCAACGTCCTGACTTTC; abundance: NA; d_gene: TRBD1; v_gene: TRBV18; len: 18; j_gene: TRBJ2-6
CDR3aa: CASSRSGGTGELFF; CDR3nt: TGTGCCAGCAGCCGTTCAGGCGGCACCGGGGAGCTGTTTTTT; abundance: NA; d_gene: NA; v_gene: TRBV11-2; len: 14; j_gene: TRBJ2-2
CDR3aa: CASRRERYNEQFF; CDR3nt: TGTGCCAGCAGGAGGGAGCGGTACAATGAGCAGTTCTTC; abundance: few; d_gene: NA; v_gene: TRBV27; len: 13; j_gene: TRBJ2-1
CDR3aa: CASSLQGLAGFNEQFF; CDR3nt: TGTGCCAGCAGCCTACAAGGGCTAGCGGGCTTCAATGAGCAGTTCTTC; abundance: NA; d_gene: TRBD2; v_gene: TRBV7-6; len: 16; j_gene: TRBJ2-1
CDR3aa: CASSYTGTQETQYF; CDR3nt: TGTGCCAGCAGCTATACAGGGACCCAAGAGACCCAGTACTTC; abundance: few; d_gene: NA; v_gene: TRBV5-4; len: 14; j_gene: TRBJ2-5
CDR3aa: CAIGRLAGSYNEQFF; CDR3nt: TGTGCCATAGGTCGGCTAGCGGGCTCCTACAATGAGCAGTTCTTC; abundance: NA; d_gene: TRBD2; v_gene: TRBV10-3; len: 15; j_gene: TRBJ2-1
CDR3aa: CAIWTSGQYEQYF; CDR3nt: TGTGCCATTTGGACTAGCGGGCAATACGAGCAGTACTTC; abundance: few; d_gene: TRBD2; v_gene: TRBV10-3; len: 13; j_gene: TRBJ2-7
CDR3aa: CASSQTGTSQTQYF; CDR3nt: TGTGCCAGCTCACAGACCGGGACTAGCCAGACCCAGTACTTC; abundance: NA; d_gene: TRBD2; v_gene: TRBV18; len: 14; j_gene: TRBJ2-5
CDR3aa: CASSVVAGPTGELFF; CDR3nt: TGTGCCAGCAGCGTAGTAGCGGGACCCACCGGGGAGCTGTTTTTT; abundance: once; d_gene: TRBD2; v_gene: TRBV9; len: 15; j_gene: TRBJ2-2
CDR3aa: CATSRESAGRSYNEQFF; CDR3nt: TGTGCCACCAGCAGAGAGTCGGCGGGACGGTCCTACAATGAGCAGTTCTTC; abundance: many; d_gene: NA; v_gene: TRBV15; len: 17; j_gene: TRBJ2-1
CDR3aa: CASRPLAGGTDTQYF; CDR3nt: TGTGCCAGCAGGCCACTAGCGGGAGGAACAGATACGCAGTATTTT; abundance: NA; d_gene: TRBD2; v_gene: TRBV6-1; len: 15; j_gene: TRBJ2-3
CDR3aa: CASSLGDEQFF; CDR3nt: TGTGCCAGTTCGCTTGGCGATGAGCAGTTCTTC; abundance: few; d_gene: NA; v_gene: TRBV2; len: 11; j_gene: TRBJ2-1
CDR3aa: CASSKEGRPHYGYTF; CDR3nt: TGTGCCAGCAGCAAAGAGGGACGGCCCCACTATGGCTACACCTTC; abundance: NA; d_gene: NA; v_gene: TRBV28; len: 15; j_gene: TRBJ1-2
CDR3aa: CSGDRDRGGNEQFF; CDR3nt: TGCAGCGGCGACCGGGACAGGGGTGGCAATGAGCAGTTCTTC; abundance: NA; d_gene: TRBD1; v_gene: TRBV29-1; len: 14; j_gene: TRBJ2-1
CDR3aa: CASSPQRSPTNEKLFF; CDR3nt: TGTGCCAGCAGTCCCCAGAGGAGCCCAACTAATGAAAAACTGTTTTTT; abundance: NA; d_gene: NA; v_gene: TRBV25-1; len: 16; j_gene: TRBJ1-4
CDR3aa: CASSPVPETGVGYGYTF; CDR3nt: TGTGCCAGCTCACCGGTCCCCGAGACAGGGGTCGGCTATGGCTACACCTTC; abundance: NA; d_gene: TRBD1; v_gene: TRBV18; len: 17; j_gene: TRBJ1-2
CDR3aa: CASSWGAVQGETQYF; CDR3nt: TGCGCCAGCAGTTGGGGGGCTGTTCAAGGAGAGACCCAGTACTTC; abundance: many; d_gene: NA; v_gene: TRBV5-1; len: 15; j_gene: TRBJ2-5
CDR3aa: CASSLVAGVSGEQFF; CDR3nt: TGTGCCAGCAGCTTGGTTGCGGGAGTTTCTGGTGAGCAGTTCTTC; abundance: NA; d_gene: TRBD2; v_gene: TRBV5-4; len: 15; j_gene: TRBJ2-1
CDR3aa: CASKRTSGNYNEQFF; CDR3nt: TGTGCCAGTAAACGGACTAGCGGGAACTACAATGAGCAGTTCTTC; abundance: NA; d_gene: TRBD2; v_gene: TRBV19; len: 15; j_gene: TRBJ2-1
CDR3aa: CASSILVLNEQFF; CDR3nt: TGTGCCAGCAGCATACTAGTTTTAAATGAGCAGTTCTTC; abundance: NA; d_gene: NA; v_gene: TRBV25-1; len: 13; j_gene: TRBJ2-1
CDR3aa: CASSRGTSGQETQYF; CDR3nt: TGCGCCAGCAGCAGAGGGACTAGCGGGCAAGAGACCCAGTACTTC; abundance: NA; d_gene: TRBD2; v_gene: TRBV5-1; len: 15; j_gene: TRBJ2-5
CDR3aa: CSAGWRGQETQYF; CDR3nt: TGCAGCGCAGGTTGGCGGGGACAAGAGACCCAGTACTTC; abundance: few; d_gene: NA; v_gene: TRBV29-1; len: 13; j_gene: TRBJ2-5
CDR3aa: CASSFYLTGGWHEQYF; CDR3nt: TGTGCCAGCAGTTTCTATTTAACAGGCGGGTGGCACGAGCAGTACTTC; abundance: NA; d_gene: NA; v_gene: TRBV28; len: 16; j_gene: TRBJ2-7
CDR3aa: CASSQGQGDYNEQFF; CDR3nt: TGTGCCAGCAGCCAAGGACAGGGTGATTACAATGAGCAGTTCTTC; abundance: NA; d_gene: TRBD1; v_gene: TRBV7-9; len: 15; j_gene: TRBJ2-1
CDR3aa: CASSLFNTGARTEAFF; CDR3nt: TGTGCCAGCAGTTTATTCAATACGGGGGCCCGCACTGAAGCTTTCTTT; abundance: NA; d_gene: NA; v_gene: TRBV28; len: 16; j_gene: TRBJ1-1
CDR3aa: CASTSEPIMNTEAFF; CDR3nt: TGTGCCAGTACCAGCGAGCCAATAATGAACACTGAAGCTTTCTTT; abundance: NA; d_gene: NA; v_gene: TRBV19; len: 15; j_gene: TRBJ1-1
CDR3aa: CASSTAGTAYEQYF; CDR3nt: TGTGCCAGCAGCACCGCCGGGACAGCCTACGAGCAGTACTTC; abundance: NA; d_gene: TRBD1; v_gene: TRBV7-9; len: 14; j_gene: TRBJ2-7
CDR3aa: CASAPVTDTQYF; CDR3nt: TGTGCCAGCGCTCCGGTCACAGATACGCAGTATTTT; abundance: few; d_gene: NA; v_gene: TRBV13; len: 12; j_gene: TRBJ2-3
CDR3aa: CAISEAGTNQPQHF; CDR3nt: TGTGCCATCAGTGAAGCGGGCACCAATCAGCCCCAGCATTTT; abundance: NA; d_gene: NA; v_gene: TRBV10-3; len: 14; j_gene: TRBJ1-5
CDR3aa: CATRTGGEEKLFF; CDR3nt: TGTGCCACCAGAACTGGGGGGGAGGAAAAACTGTTTTTT; abundance: many; d_gene: NA; v_gene: TRBV15; len: 13; j_gene: TRBJ1-4
CDR3aa: CASSLEVNYGYTF; CDR3nt: TGCGCCAGCAGCTTGGAGGTAAACTATGGCTACACCTTC; abundance: many; d_gene: NA; v_gene: TRBV5-1; len: 13; j_gene: TRBJ1-2
CDR3aa: CASSLALAGNEQFF; CDR3nt: TGTGCCAGCAGCTTGGCACTAGCGGGAAATGAGCAGTTCTTC; abundance: NA; d_gene: TRBD2; v_gene: TRBV5-4; len: 14; j_gene: TRBJ2-1
CDR3aa: CASSKYRQGGGTEAFF; CDR3nt: TGTGCCAGCAGCAAATACAGACAGGGAGGTGGAACTGAAGCTTTCTTT; abundance: NA; d_gene: TRBD1; v_gene: TRBV7-9; len: 16; j_gene: TRBJ1-1
CDR3aa: CASSERTGSSNQPQHF; CDR3nt: TGTGCCAGCAGTGAGAGGACAGGGAGTAGCAATCAGCCCCAGCATTTT; abundance: few; d_gene: TRBD1; v_gene: TRBV6-1; len: 16; j_gene: TRBJ1-5
CDR3aa: CASSGRWYEQYF; CDR3nt: TGTGCCAGCAGTGGAAGGTGGTACGAGCAGTACTTC; abundance: NA; d_gene: NA; v_gene: TRBV2; len: 12; j_gene: TRBJ2-7
CDR3aa: CASSLSNYRREGDPYEQYF; CDR3nt: TGTGCCAGCAGTTTATCGAACTACAGGCGGGAGGGAGACCCCTACGAGCAGTACTTC; abundance: NA; d_gene: TRBD2; v_gene: TRBV27; len: 19; j_gene: TRBJ2-7
CDR3aa: CASSLPWSYNSPLHF; CDR3nt: TGTGCCAGCAGCTTGCCTTGGTCCTATAATTCACCCCTCCACTTT; abundance: NA; d_gene: NA; v_gene: TRBV5-8; len: 15; j_gene: TRBJ1-6
CDR3aa: CASSLTLGGPPESPLHF; CDR3nt: TGTGCCAGCAGCTTAACCCTGGGGGGGCCGCCGGAATCACCCCTCCACTTT; abundance: few; d_gene: NA; v_gene: TRBV7-2; len: 17; j_gene: TRBJ1-6
CDR3aa: CASSRDSRGANVLTF; CDR3nt: TGTGCCAGCAGTCGGGATTCGAGGGGGGCCAACGTCCTGACTTTC; abundance: NA; d_gene: NA; v_gene: TRBV6-6; len: 15; j_gene: TRBJ2-6
CDR3aa: CASSLGPRGQGNYGYTF; CDR3nt: TGTGCCAGCAGCTTAGGCCCAAGAGGACAGGGAAACTATGGCTACACCTTC; abundance: once; d_gene: TRBD1; v_gene: TRBV11-2; len: 17; j_gene: TRBJ1-2
CDR3aa: CASSLDRGRTDTQYF; CDR3nt: TGTGCCAGCAGCTTAGACAGGGGTAGAACAGATACGCAGTATTTT; abundance: NA; d_gene: NA; v_gene: TRBV11-2; len: 15; j_gene: TRBJ2-3
CDR3aa: CASSSGVGGPYNEQFF; CDR3nt: TGCGCCAGCAGCTCCGGGGTGGGAGGACCCTACAATGAGCAGTTCTTC; abundance: NA; d_gene: NA; v_gene: TRBV5-1; len: 16; j_gene: TRBJ2-1
CDR3aa: CASSLLTSGSSEQYF; CDR3nt: TGTGCCAGCAGTCTCTTGACTAGCGGGAGCAGCGAGCAGTACTTC; abundance: NA; d_gene: TRBD2; v_gene: TRBV28; len: 15; j_gene: TRBJ2-7
CDR3aa: CASSYGSGAGYNEQFF; CDR3nt: TGTGCCAGCAGTTACGGGTCAGGGGCAGGATACAATGAGCAGTTCTTC; abundance: few; d_gene: NA; v_gene: TRBV6-5; len: 16; j_gene: TRBJ2-1